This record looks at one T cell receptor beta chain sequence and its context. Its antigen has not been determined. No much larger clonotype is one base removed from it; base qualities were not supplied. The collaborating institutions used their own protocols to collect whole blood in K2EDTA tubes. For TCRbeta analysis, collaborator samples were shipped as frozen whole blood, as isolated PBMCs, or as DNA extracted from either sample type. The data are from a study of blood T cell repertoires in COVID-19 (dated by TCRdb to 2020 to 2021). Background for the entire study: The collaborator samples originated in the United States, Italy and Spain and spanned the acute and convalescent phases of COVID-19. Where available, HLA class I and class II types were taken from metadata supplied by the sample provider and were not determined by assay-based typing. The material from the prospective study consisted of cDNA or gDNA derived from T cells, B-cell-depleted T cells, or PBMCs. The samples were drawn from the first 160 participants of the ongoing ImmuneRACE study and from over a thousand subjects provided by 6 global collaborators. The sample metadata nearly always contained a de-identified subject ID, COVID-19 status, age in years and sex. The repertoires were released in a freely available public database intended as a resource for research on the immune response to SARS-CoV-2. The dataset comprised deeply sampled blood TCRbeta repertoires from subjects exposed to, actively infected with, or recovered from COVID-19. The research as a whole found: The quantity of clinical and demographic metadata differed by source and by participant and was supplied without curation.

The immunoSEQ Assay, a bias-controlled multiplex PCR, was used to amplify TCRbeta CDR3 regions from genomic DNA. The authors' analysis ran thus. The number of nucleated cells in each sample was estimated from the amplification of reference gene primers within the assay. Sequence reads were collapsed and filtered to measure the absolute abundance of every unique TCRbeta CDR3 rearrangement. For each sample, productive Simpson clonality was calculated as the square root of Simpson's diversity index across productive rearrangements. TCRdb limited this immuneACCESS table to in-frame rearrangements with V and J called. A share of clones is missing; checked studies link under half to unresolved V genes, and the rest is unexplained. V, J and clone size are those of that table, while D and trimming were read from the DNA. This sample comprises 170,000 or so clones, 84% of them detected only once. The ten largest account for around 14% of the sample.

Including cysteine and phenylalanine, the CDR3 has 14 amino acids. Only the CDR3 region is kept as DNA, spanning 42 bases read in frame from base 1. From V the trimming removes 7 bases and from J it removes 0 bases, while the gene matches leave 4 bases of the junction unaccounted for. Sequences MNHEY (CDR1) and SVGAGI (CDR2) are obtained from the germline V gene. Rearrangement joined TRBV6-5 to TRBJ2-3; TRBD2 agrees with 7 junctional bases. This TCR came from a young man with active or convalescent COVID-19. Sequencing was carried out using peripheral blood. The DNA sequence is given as TGTGCCAGCACCCGGGACTACAGCACAGATACGCAGTATTTT. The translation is CASTRDYSTDTQYF.